This is a list of T cell receptor beta chains from one sample in a study of tumor-infiltrating lymphocytes in primary liver carcinoma. MiXCR, run by TCRdb on the multiplex PCR reads, gives a single entry per CDR3 protein. Seen here are hundreds of thousands of distinct CDR3 sequences, around 50% observed once, and the top ten hold approximately 15%. Sequencing used peripheral blood. These TCRs come from a woman in her twenties or thirties with primary liver carcinoma and hepatitis B virus infection. CDR3s include the opening cysteine and the closing phenylalanine or tryptophan. Fields, in order: V gene, clone size, D gene, J gene, CDR3 DNA, CDR3 protein. A D gene is named only where the DNA matches it firmly. Clone sizes are given selectively: once, few, many, or a class where the clone is expanded.

TRBV14	once	.	TRBJ1-1	TGTGCCAGCAGCCAATCGGGGATGAACATTGAAGCTTTCTTT	CASSQSGMNIEAFF
TRBV7-9	once	.	TRBJ1-4	TGTGCCAGCAGTCGAAACAGAGGAACCGTGGCAAATGAAAAACTGTTTTTT	CASSRNRGTVANEKLFF
TRBV6-2/TRBV6-3	.	.	TRBJ2-1	TGTGCCACCGCGGCCGGGAGCTCCTACAATGAGCAGTTCTTC	CATAAGSSYNEQFF
TRBV10-2	few	.	TRBJ1-4	TGCGCCAGCAGTGTCGGAGGGTTTAGGGAAAAACTGTTTTTT	CASSVGGFREKLFF
TRBV7-9	few	.	TRBJ1-5	TGTGCCAGCAGCTTGGGAGAGTCCAATCAGCCCCAGCATTTT	CASSLGESNQPQHF
TRBV7-9	.	.	TRBJ2-1	TGTGCCAGCAGCCTACTAGAGTCCAATGAGCAGTTCTTC	CASSLLESNEQFF
TRBV4-3	once	TRBD1	TRBJ1-1	TGTGCCAGCAGTCAAGTTCATGACAGGGAGCGAACTGAAGCTTTCTTT	CASSQVHDRERTEAFF
TRBV11-2	.	.	TRBJ2-5	TGTGTCAGCAGCCCTCTTTTTGGTAGCCGCGAGTCCCAGTACTTC	CVSSPLFGSRESQYF
TRBV11-3	many	TRBD1	TRBJ2-7	TGTGCCAGCAGCCGCACAGGGGCCGAGCAGTACTTC	CASSRTGAEQYF
TRBV6-5	few	.	TRBJ1-1	TGTGCCAGCAGTACCGTGGGGGGCGGGACTGAAGCTTTCTTT	CASSTVGGGTEAFF
TRBV5-6	.	.	TRBJ2-5	TGTGCCAGCAGCCTTCCCAGTGCGGCGGGGACCAAAGAGACCCAGTACTTC	CASSLPSAAGTKETQYF
TRBV29-1	many	TRBD1	TRBJ1-4	TGCAGCGCCCTACCACTAGGGACAGGTGAAAAACTGTTTTTT	CSALPLGTGEKLFF
TRBV29-1	many	TRBD2	TRBJ2-1	TGCAGCGTTGTAGGTCGGCTAGCGGGGGATAACAATGAGCAGTTCTTC	CSVVGRLAGDNNEQFF
TRBV7-9	.	TRBD1	TRBJ2-7	TGTGCCACGGTGGGGGCCGACAGGGCCTACGAGCAGTACTTC	CATVGADRAYEQYF
TRBV7-9	few	.	TRBJ1-4	TGTGCCAGCAGCTTGTACAATGAAAAACTGTTTTTT	CASSLYNEKLFF
TRBV14	.	.	TRBJ2-1	TGTGCCAGCAGTCGAAACCCTTTTCCACGGGATTATCGGTACAATGAGCAGTTCTTC	CASSRNPFPRDYRYNEQFF
TRBV6-6	many	TRBD2	TRBJ2-2	TGTGCCAGCAGTTACTCCTCGGGGGGATGGGGCGGGGAGCTGTTTTTT	CASSYSSGGWGGELFF
TRBV6-5	.	.	TRBJ1-2	TGTGCCAGCAGCTTTCACTGGGGAAGCTCCTACTATGGCCACACCTTC	CASSFHWGSSYYGHTF
TRBV6-2/TRBV6-3	few	.	TRBJ2-5	TGTGCCAGCACTCGGACCCACCAAGAGACCCAGTACTTC	CASTRTHQETQYF
TRBV6-5	.	.	TRBJ1-1	TGTGCCAGCAGTTACTCGGGGACACCGCGGACTCAAGCTTTCTTT	CASSYSGTPRTQAFF
TRBV6-5	.	TRBD2	TRBJ2-7	TGTGCCAGCAGGTTAGCGGGAGGTCCTCCCTACGAGCATTACTTC	CASRLAGGPPYEHYF
TRBV11-2	many	.	TRBJ2-4	TGTGCCAGCAGCCCGGGTGCCAGGGCGCGGAGAGGAATTCAGTACTTC	CASSPGARARRGIQYF
TRBV29-1	many	.	TRBJ2-3	TGCAGCGCGAGGGCAAGCACAGATACGCAGTATTTT	CSARASTDTQYF
TRBV6-1	many	.	TRBJ1-4	TGTGCCAGCAGTGAAGCGCTGAGGGCCCCCAATGAAAAACTGTTTTTT	CASSEALRAPNEKLFF
TRBV29-1	many	.	TRBJ2-7	TGCAGCGTTGGGGAGATCTACGAGCAGTACTTC	CSVGEIYEQYF
TRBV6-5	.	.	TRBJ2-3	TGTGCCAGCAGCTCACAGTGGGCGCTGGCAGATACGCAGTATTTT	CASSSQWALADTQYF
TRBV6-1	few	.	TRBJ1-1	TGTGCCAGCAGTGAAGCGCACAGCGATCGGCGAAGCTTT	CASSEAHSDRRSF
TRBV6-2/TRBV6-3	.	TRBD1	TRBJ1-6	TGTGCCAGCAGTCCTGGGACAGCAACTAATTCACCCCTCTACTTT	CASSPGTATNSPLYF
TRBV9	.	TRBD1	TRBJ2-5	TGTGCCAGCTCTCCCCGAGGACAGGGGGTAGGGGAGACCCAGTACTTC	CASSPRGQGVGETQYF
TRBV5-4	.	.	TRBJ1-2	TGTGCCAGCAGCTTACCGGTTACTGGGGTCCGTCCCGATAACTATGGCTACACCTTC	CASSLPVTGVRPDNYGYTF
TRBV12-3/TRBV12-4	.	TRBD1	TRBJ1-1	TGTGCCAACAATCTTGACGACAGGGGTTTTGAAGCTTTCTTT	CANNLDDRGFEAFF
TRBV7-8	few	.	TRBJ1-4	TGTGCCAGCAGCCCAACGGGTGCAACTAATGAAAAACTGTTTTTT	CASSPTGATNEKLFF